The clone carrying this TCR beta chain was counted ten times or more. Trimming pared 5 bases from V and 5 bases from J, leaving 4 bases between. The CDR3 consists of 11 residues. Looked up from germline, CDR1 is ENHRY and CDR2 is SYGVKD. The data stem from a study of T cells after yellow fever vaccination. On the study more broadly: The authors prepared low-cell-number fractions using SMART-Seq v4 Ultra Low Input.

TCRdb reanalysed the 5' RACE reads using MiXCR and keeps one entry per CDR3 protein. The sample lists around 140,000 distinct CDR3 sequences, under 7% occurring once. The genes are TRBV10-3 and TRBJ2-1; D is ambiguous. The receptor comes from a man aged 25-45 years who received the YFV17D yellow fever vaccine. The sequencing used CD4+ T cells sorted from PBMCs, collected 10 days after the yellow fever booster vaccination. CDR3: CAISRDNEQFF. The CDR3 nucleotides are TGTGCCATCAGTCGCGACAATGAGCAGTTCTTC.